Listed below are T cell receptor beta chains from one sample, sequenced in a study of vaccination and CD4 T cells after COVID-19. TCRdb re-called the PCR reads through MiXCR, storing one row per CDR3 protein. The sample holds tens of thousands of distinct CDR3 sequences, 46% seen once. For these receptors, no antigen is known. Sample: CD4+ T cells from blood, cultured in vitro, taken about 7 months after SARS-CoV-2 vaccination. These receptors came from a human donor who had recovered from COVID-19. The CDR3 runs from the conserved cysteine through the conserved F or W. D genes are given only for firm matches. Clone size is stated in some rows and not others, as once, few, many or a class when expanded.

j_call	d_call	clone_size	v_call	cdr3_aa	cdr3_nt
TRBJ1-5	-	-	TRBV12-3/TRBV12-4	CASTFQGSNQPQHF	TGTGCCAGCACCTTTCAGGGATCCAATCAGCCCCAGCATTTT
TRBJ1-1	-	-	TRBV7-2	CASSFWGGEAFF	TGTGCCAGCAGCTTTTGGGGGGGTGAAGCTTTCTTT
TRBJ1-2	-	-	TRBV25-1	CASSEYGERDGYTF	TGTGCCAGCAGTGAATATGGGGAACGGGACGGCTACACCTTC
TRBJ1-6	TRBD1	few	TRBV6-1	CASRDRGPPLHF	TGTGCCAGCAGAGACAGGGGGCCACCCCTCCACTTT
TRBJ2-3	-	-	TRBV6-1	CASRTSTDTQYF	TGTGCCAGCAGGACTAGCACAGATACGCAGTATTTT
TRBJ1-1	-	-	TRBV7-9	CASSLSHPTEAFF	TGTGCCAGCAGCTTGAGTCACCCCACTGAAGCTTTCTTT
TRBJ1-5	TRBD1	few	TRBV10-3	CAISEWQGDQPQHF	TGTGCCATCAGTGAGTGGCAGGGGGATCAGCCCCAGCATTTT
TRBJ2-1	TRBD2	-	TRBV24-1	CATSDWRTSGTLNEQFF	TGTGCCACCAGTGATTGGCGCACTAGCGGGACTCTCAATGAGCAGTTCTTC
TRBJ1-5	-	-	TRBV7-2	CASSLTSGRLAQHF	TGTGCCAGCAGCTTGACCTCGGGGAGGCTCGCCCAGCATTTT
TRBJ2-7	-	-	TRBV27	CASSPGGYEQYF	TGTGCCAGCAGTCCCGGCGGGTACGAGCAGTACTTC
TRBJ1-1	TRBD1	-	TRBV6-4	CASREGGCMAFF	TGTGCCAGCAGGGAAGGGGGCTGTATGGCTTTCTTT
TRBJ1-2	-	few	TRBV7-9	CASSQDLGPYGYTF	TGTGCCAGCAGCCAAGACCTGGGCCCCTATGGCTACACCTTC
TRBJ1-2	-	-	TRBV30	CASRGFLGYTF	TGTGCCTCCCGGGGGTTCCTTGGCTACACCTTC
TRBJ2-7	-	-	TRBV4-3	CASSQAFGGFSYEQYF	TGCGCCAGCAGCCAAGCGTTTGGCGGATTCTCCTACGAGCAGTACTTC
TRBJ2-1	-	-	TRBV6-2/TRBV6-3	CASSYGVRDPYNEQFF	TGTGCCAGCAGTTACGGGGTCCGGGACCCATACAATGAGCAGTTCTTC
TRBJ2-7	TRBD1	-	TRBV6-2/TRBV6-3	CASSYYGPGTGLYEQYF	TGTGCCAGCAGTTACTATGGGCCCGGGACAGGGCTCTACGAGCAGTACTTC
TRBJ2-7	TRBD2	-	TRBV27	CASSFIAGTYEQYF	TGTGCCAGCAGTTTTATAGCGGGAACCTACGAGCAGTACTTC
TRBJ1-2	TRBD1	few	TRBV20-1	CSASGQGMVTNYGYTF	TGCAGTGCTAGCGGACAGGGGATGGTAACTAACTATGGCTACACCTTC
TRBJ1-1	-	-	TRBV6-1	CASSEGGNTEAFF	TGTGCCAGCAGTGAAGGGGGAAACACTGAAGCTTTCTTT
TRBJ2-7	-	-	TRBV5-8	CASSLGTGKQYF	TGTGCCAGCAGCTTGGGAACGGGGAAGCAGTACTTC
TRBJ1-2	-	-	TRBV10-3	CAISPGSGMYGYTF	TGTGCCATCAGCCCGGGATCGGGTATGTATGGCTACACCTTC
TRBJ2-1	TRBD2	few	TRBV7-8	CASSSYSGSYNEQFF	TGTGCCAGCAGCTCCTATAGCGGGAGCTACAATGAGCAGTTCTTC
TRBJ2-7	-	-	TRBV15	CATSGHRDTSYEQYF	TGTGCCACCAGCGGACACCGGGACACCAGCTACGAGCAGTACTTC
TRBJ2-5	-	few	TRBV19	CASSSSLGETQYF	TGTGCCAGTAGTTCGAGCTTAGGAGAGACCCAGTACTTC
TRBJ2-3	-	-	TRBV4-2	CASSQDGQGMGTDTQYF	TGTGCCAGCAGCCAAGACGGTCAGGGTATGGGCACAGATACGCAGTATTTT
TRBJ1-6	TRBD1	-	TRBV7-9	CASSSTGEAPLHF	TGTGCCAGCAGCTCGACAGGGGAGGCACCCCTCCACTTT
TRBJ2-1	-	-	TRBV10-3	CAISETGNEQFF	TGTGCCATCAGCGAAACAGGTAATGAGCAGTTCTTC
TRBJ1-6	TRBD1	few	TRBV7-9	CASSPGQKDNSPLHF	TGTGCCAGCAGCCCGGGACAGAAGGATAATTCACCCCTCCACTTT
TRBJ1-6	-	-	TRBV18	CASSPPQRGGSPLHF	TGTGCCAGCTCACCACCGCAAAGGGGTGGTTCACCCCTCCACTTT
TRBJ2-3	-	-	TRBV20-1	CSAPELAGTDTQYF	TGCAGTGCCCCGGAGCTCGCTGGCACAGATACGCAGTATTTT
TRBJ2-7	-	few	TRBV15	CATSQIDSLATYEQYF	TGTGCCACCAGCCAAATTGATAGCCTAGCGACCTACGAGCAGTACTTC
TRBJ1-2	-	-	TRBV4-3	CASSQDHNYGYTF	TGCGCCAGCAGCCAAGATCACAACTATGGCTACACCTTC
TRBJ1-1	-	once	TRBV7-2	CASSLVGQNTEAFF	TGTGCCAGCAGCTTAGTCGGGCAGAACACTGAAGCTTTCTTT
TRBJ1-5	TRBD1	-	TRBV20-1	CSARITSGGNNQPQHF	TGCAGTGCTAGAATCACATCAGGGGGAAACAATCAGCCCCAGCATTTT
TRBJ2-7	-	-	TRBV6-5	CASSYVWGTSYEQYF	TGTGCCAGCAGTTACGTGTGGGGGACCTCCTACGAGCAGTACTTC
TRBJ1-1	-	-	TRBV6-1	CASSGKGLWDTEAFF	TGTGCCAGCAGCGGCAAGGGTTTATGGGACACTGAAGCTTTCTTT
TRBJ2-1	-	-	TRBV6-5	CASSYSGPGLGYEQFF	TGTGCCAGCAGTTACTCGGGCCCGGGTTTGGGGTATGAGCAGTTCTTC
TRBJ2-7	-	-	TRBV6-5	CASSLISYEQYF	TGTGCCAGCAGTTTAATCAGCTACGAGCAGTACTTC
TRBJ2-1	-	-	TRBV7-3	CASSLYHSFGEQFF	TGTGCCAGCAGCTTATACCACAGCTTCGGTGAGCAGTTCTTC
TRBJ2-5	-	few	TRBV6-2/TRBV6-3	CASSNWGETQYF	TGTGCCAGCAGCAACTGGGGAGAGACCCAGTACTTC
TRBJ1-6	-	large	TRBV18	CASSPRSLGTSGSPLHF	TGTGCCAGCTCACCAAGGAGTTTGGGGACGTCGGGCTCACCCCTCCACTTT
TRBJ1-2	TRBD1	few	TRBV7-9	CASSPGTGGMSYTF	TGTGCCAGCAGCCCTGGGACAGGGGGCATGAGCTACACCTTC
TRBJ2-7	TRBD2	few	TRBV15	CATSRAPIAGVFEQYF	TGTGCCACCAGCAGAGCTCCCATAGCGGGAGTGTTCGAGCAGTACTTC
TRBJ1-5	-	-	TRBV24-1	CATSAFLGPQHF	TGTGCCACCAGTGCGTTCTTGGGGCCCCAGCATTTT
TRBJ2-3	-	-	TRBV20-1	CSATRGQTASTDTQYF	TGCAGTGCTACGAGAGGCCAGACAGCTAGCACAGATACGCAGTATTTT
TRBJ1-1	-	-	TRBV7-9	CASSQRASGTEAFF	TGTGCCAGCAGCCAAAGGGCGAGTGGGACTGAAGCTTTCTTT
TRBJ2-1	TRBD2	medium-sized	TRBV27	CASSFSGRGDEQFF	TGTGCCAGCAGTTTTAGCGGGAGAGGGGATGAGCAGTTCTTC
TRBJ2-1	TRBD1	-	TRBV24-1	CATSDLGQLNEQFF	TGTGCCACCAGTGACCTGGGACAGCTCAATGAGCAGTTCTTC
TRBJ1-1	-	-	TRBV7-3	CASSPGRNTEAFF	TGTGCCAGCAGCCCGGGGAGGAACACTGAAGCTTTCTTT
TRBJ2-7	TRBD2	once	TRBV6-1	CASSRAGENYEQYF	TGTGCCAGCAGTCGAGCGGGAGAGAACTACGAGCAGTACTTC
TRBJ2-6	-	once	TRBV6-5	CASSYSLGGANVLTF	TGTGCCAGCAGTTACTCGTTAGGCGGGGCCAACGTCCTGACTTTC
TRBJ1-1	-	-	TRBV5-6	CASSRGMQAFF	TGTGCCAGCAGCCGCGGAATGCAAGCTTTCTTT
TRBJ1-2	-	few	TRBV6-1	CASSEAVGGYTF	TGTGCCAGCAGTGAAGCGGTTGGTGGCTACACCTTC
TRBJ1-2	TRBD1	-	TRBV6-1	CASSVLPGQGSYGYTF	TGTGCCAGCAGTGTCTTACCGGGACAGGGCAGCTATGGCTACACCTTC
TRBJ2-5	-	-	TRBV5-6	CASSGLVQETQYF	TGTGCCAGCAGCGGTTTAGTCCAAGAGACCCAGTACTTC